What follows describes a single TCR beta chain. Its antigen is unknown. This specimen comes from a study of T cell repertoires in cytomegalovirus infection. V lost 5 bases and J lost 9, with 14 bases in between. The CDR3 totals 13 residues. TCRdb redid the calling of the reads with MiXCR, one entry per CDR3 protein. The data contain approximately 390,000 distinct CDR3 sequences, roughly 34% of them singletons. This sequence was found in a human donor in good health (CMV status not recorded). Some clones in this sample may be carry-over from other donors' samples. The sample consisted of cultured PBMCs, taken from culture after CMV antigen stimulation. V and J are TRBV12-3 or TRBV12-4 and TRBJ2-1, with D perhaps TRBD2 (5 bases). In nucleotides, the CDR3 is TGTGCCAGCAGTCCCCCGGACTTGAGTGAGCAGTTCTTC. It encodes CASSPPDLSEQFF.